This T cell receptor beta chain was obtained from a study of blood T cell repertoires in COVID-19. Study background: The United States, Italy and Spain supplied acute and convalescent COVID-19 samples. T cells, B-cell-depleted T cells, or PBMCs supplied cDNA or gDNA.

V lost 5 bases and J lost 0; bases outside the gene matches: 9. Germline CDR1 is MDHEN and CDR2 is SYDVKM. The CDR3 is 17 amino acids. Authors' methods: Amplified reference gene primers provided the basis for estimating nucleated cell counts. Clones were sequenced by immunoSEQ multiplex PCR, and TCRdb holds only the in-frame ones, with some missing. V and J calls and clone size are those listed in that table; D and trimming were worked out from the DNA. This sample has 200,000 to 250,000 clones, with about 79% found just once. Sequencing was carried out using peripheral blood. The V call is TRBV28, the J call TRBJ2-5; 10 bases are shared with TRBD1. The sequence was collected from a human donor in a cohort sampled during active COVID-19. CDR3 loop: CASSPSGTGVYQETQYF. In DNA form, the CDR3 reads TGTGCCAGCAGTCCCTCCGGGACAGGGGTGTACCAAGAGACCCAGTACTTC.